The 8 T cell receptor beta chains in this list originate from one sample, sequenced in a study of siplizumab effects on memory and regulatory T cells. The assay was immunoSEQ multiplex PCR, and TCRdb's table has in-frame clones only and misses some. The data show approximately 90,000 clones, over 85% seen once. Material: non-Treg CD4+ T cells sorted from blood. The receptors shown here come from a human donor in good health.

The chain links TRBV7-9 to TRBJ1-1; 9 bases are shared with TRBD1. V shed 5 bases, J shed 2 bases, and the junction held 6 bases outside the gene matches. This CDR3 contains 15 residues. Germline CDR1 and CDR2: SEHNR and FQNEAQ (reference sequence). The CDR3 region is CASSAPGQGNTEAFF. The CDR3 region has the DNA TGTGCCAGCAGCGCTCCGGGACAGGGAAACACTGAAGCTTTCTTT.

The chain has TRBV5-1 and TRBJ1-3, with D unresolved. The CDR3 has 13 residues. Trimming pared 0 bases from V and 2 bases from J, leaving 3 bases between. Germline V gives CDR1 SGHRS, CDR2 YFSETQ. CDR3 DNA: TGCGCCAGCAGCTTGGGTGCTGGAAACACCATATATTTT. This sequence encodes CASSLGAGNTIYF.

The rearrangement uses TRBV4-1 and TRBJ2-7, with 10 bases that match TRBD1. This CDR3 contains 13 residues. Trimming at V came to 6 bases and at J to 5 bases, leaving 4 bases not matched to a gene. Germline V gene data show CDR1 as MGHRA and CDR2 as YSYEKL. The CDR3 nucleotides read TGCGCCAGCAGTCGGACAGGGGGAGACGAGCAGTACTTC. It codes for CASSRTGGDEQYF.

This chain links TRBV7-8 with TRBJ2-5, with D perhaps matching TRBD2 (5 bases). This CDR3 comprises 14 residues. Per germline, CDR1 SGHVS and CDR2 FQNEAQ. Trimming took off 1 base at V and 1 base at J, with 7 bases between the two ends. The CDR3 sequence is CASSLGTFQETQYF. The CDR3 DNA sequence: TGTGCCAGCAGCTTAGGGACTTTCCAAGAGACCCAGTACTTC.

CDR3 protein: CASSLGAGHGYTF. CDR3 nucleotide sequence: TGTGCCAGCAGCTTAGGGGCAGGGCATGGCTACACCTTC. V gene TRBV7-2 combines with J gene TRBJ1-2, with a tentative D call TRBD1 (5 bases). V was pared by 1 base and J by 6 bases, with 9 bases between. CDR3 length: 13 residues. Per germline, CDR1 SGHTA and CDR2 FQGNSA.

The chain carries TRBV19 and TRBJ1-2; D gene unclear. Germline-derived CDR1 and CDR2 are LNHDA and SQIVND (reference sequence). The CDR3 extends over 12 amino acids. V was shortened by 2 bases and J by 3 bases, with 4 bases between the two germline ends. The CDR3 sequence is CASSIWDYGYTF. In nucleotides, the CDR3 is TGTGCCAGTAGTATATGGGACTATGGCTACACCTTC.

The CDR3 sequence is CASSFSRADTQYF. CDR3 nucleotide sequence: TGTGCCAGTAGTTTCAGTAGGGCAGATACGCAGTATTTT. This chain links TRBV19 with TRBJ2-3; D gene unclear. Per germline, CDR1 LNHDA and CDR2 SQIVND (reference sequence). The CDR3 has 13 amino acids. The V end was cut by 5 bases, the J end by 4 bases, with 10 bases between.

J is TRBJ2-5 and V is TRBV6-1; TRBD1 might be the D (7 bases). Germline V gene data show CDR1 as MNHNS and CDR2 as SASEGT. The V end was cut by 3 bases, the J end by 3 bases, with 14 bases between. The CDR3 consists of 15 residues. CDR3 DNA: TGTGCCAGCAGTGAGACTAGGACAGGAAAAGAGACCCAGTACTTC. Translation gives CASSETRTGKETQYF.